The rows below give T cell receptor beta chains drawn from one sample of a study of blood T cell repertoires in COVID-19. Produced via immunoSEQ multiplex PCR; TCRdb's table is partial and in-frame only. The profile covers some 85,000 clones, with approximately 84% appearing a single time and over 5.5% taken by the ten largest. Input material: peripheral blood. The receptors here all came from a man in his sixties or seventies with COVID-19, enrolled during active disease. The CDR3 runs from the conserved cysteine through the conserved F or W. Fields, in order: D gene, V gene, clone size, J gene, CDR3 DNA, CDR3 protein. D genes are given only for firm matches. The listing skips clone size in some rows; elsewhere it reads once, few, many or a size class.

d_gene: .
v_gene: TRBV14
abundance: .
j_gene: TRBJ1-1
CDR3nt: TGTGCCAGCAGCCAAGATATAGGGGCAGGGGTTTGGACTGAAGCTTTCTTT
CDR3aa: CASSQDIGAGVWTEAFF

d_gene: TRBD1
v_gene: TRBV2
abundance: .
j_gene: TRBJ1-1
CDR3nt: TGTGCCAGCAGTCCCCCGGGACAGCCCTTGAACACTGAAGCTTTCTTT
CDR3aa: CASSPPGQPLNTEAFF

d_gene: .
v_gene: TRBV30
abundance: .
j_gene: TRBJ1-1
CDR3nt: TGTGCCTTGACAGCGAACACTGAAGCTTTCTTT
CDR3aa: CALTANTEAFF

d_gene: .
v_gene: TRBV27
abundance: .
j_gene: TRBJ1-1
CDR3nt: TGTGCCAGCAGTCCCCAGTCCCGTACTGAAGCTTTCTTT
CDR3aa: CASSPQSRTEAFF

d_gene: TRBD2
v_gene: TRBV5-8
abundance: .
j_gene: TRBJ2-5
CDR3nt: TGTGCCAGCAGCCCCGGGACTAGCGGTGGGGAGACCCAGTACTTC
CDR3aa: CASSPGTSGGETQYF

d_gene: .
v_gene: TRBV28
abundance: few
j_gene: TRBJ2-7
CDR3nt: TGTGCCAGCAGTTTAGACACCCCCTACGAGCAGTACTTC
CDR3aa: CASSLDTPYEQYF

d_gene: .
v_gene: TRBV7-7
abundance: .
j_gene: TRBJ2-7
CDR3nt: TGTGCTAGCAGCTCCGGGTCCGGAGGCGAGCAGTACTTC
CDR3aa: CASSSGSGGEQYF

d_gene: .
v_gene: TRBV5-1
abundance: .
j_gene: TRBJ1-6
CDR3nt: TGCGCCAGCAGCCCTGGGTGGGGCAGCGCCAATTCACCCCTCCACTTT
CDR3aa: CASSPGWGSANSPLHF

d_gene: TRBD1
v_gene: TRBV4-3
abundance: .
j_gene: TRBJ1-3
CDR3nt: TGCGCCAGCAGCCAAGATTCGGCAGGGGGCAGTGCTGGAAACACCATATATTTT
CDR3aa: CASSQDSAGGSAGNTIYF

d_gene: .
v_gene: TRBV5-1
abundance: .
j_gene: TRBJ1-2
CDR3nt: TGCGCCAGCAGAGGACAGACCAACCTTAACTATGGCTACACCTTC
CDR3aa: CASRGQTNLNYGYTF

d_gene: .
v_gene: TRBV4-2
abundance: .
j_gene: TRBJ1-3
CDR3nt: TGTGCCAGCAGCCAACCCTCCACAGGGTCTGGAAACACCATATATTTT
CDR3aa: CASSQPSTGSGNTIYF

d_gene: .
v_gene: TRBV14
abundance: few
j_gene: TRBJ1-2
CDR3nt: TGTGCCAGCAGCCAGAGGGCAGGAAGCTATGGCTACACCTTC
CDR3aa: CASSQRAGSYGYTF

d_gene: TRBD1
v_gene: TRBV7-6
abundance: few
j_gene: TRBJ2-7
CDR3nt: TGTGCCAGCAGCGTCGGACAGGGGCAGAGTGAGCAGTACTTC
CDR3aa: CASSVGQGQSEQYF

d_gene: .
v_gene: TRBV6-5
abundance: .
j_gene: TRBJ2-2
CDR3nt: TGTGCCAGCTACGACGGGGGTGGCGGGGAGCTGTTTTTT
CDR3aa: CASYDGGGGELFF

d_gene: .
v_gene: TRBV5-5
abundance: .
j_gene: TRBJ1-2
CDR3nt: TGTGCCAGCAGCTTCGTCCAGGGATCCTATGGCTACACCTTC
CDR3aa: CASSFVQGSYGYTF

d_gene: TRBD2
v_gene: TRBV7-2
abundance: .
j_gene: TRBJ2-7
CDR3nt: TGTGCCAGCAGCCTGAGGATAGCGGGGGTACCCGAGCAGTACTTC
CDR3aa: CASSLRIAGVPEQYF

d_gene: TRBD1
v_gene: TRBV28
abundance: .
j_gene: TRBJ1-2
CDR3nt: TGTGCCAGCAGTCCCCCCGGGACAGCGGCCCTCTTC
CDR3aa: CASSPPGTAALF

d_gene: .
v_gene: TRBV2
abundance: .
j_gene: TRBJ2-5
CDR3nt: TGTGCCAGGAACCAACAGGGCCAAGAGACCCAGTACTTC
CDR3aa: CARNQQGQETQYF

d_gene: .
v_gene: TRBV3-1/TRBV3-2
abundance: .
j_gene: TRBJ1-2
CDR3nt: TGTGCCAGCAGTCAAAGCCCGTCGACAGGATCCTATGGCTACACCTTC
CDR3aa: CASSQSPSTGSYGYTF

d_gene: TRBD2
v_gene: TRBV5-1
abundance: .
j_gene: TRBJ2-3
CDR3nt: TGCGCCAGCAATCCCCTCACTAGCGGGGTTGCAGATACGCAGTATTTT
CDR3aa: CASNPLTSGVADTQYF

d_gene: TRBD2
v_gene: TRBV28
abundance: .
j_gene: TRBJ2-5
CDR3nt: TGTGCCAGCAGTTTCGGGAGGCTAGAGACCCAGTACTTC
CDR3aa: CASSFGRLETQYF

d_gene: TRBD1
v_gene: TRBV11-2
abundance: .
j_gene: TRBJ1-6
CDR3nt: TGTGCCAGCAGCCGACAGGGGGCTCTTGTTAGTAATTCACCCCTCCACTTT
CDR3aa: CASSRQGALVSNSPLHF

d_gene: .
v_gene: TRBV12-3/TRBV12-4
abundance: .
j_gene: TRBJ2-7
CDR3nt: TGTGCCAGCAGTTTATCAGGTTACGAGCAGTACTTC
CDR3aa: CASSLSGYEQYF

d_gene: TRBD1
v_gene: TRBV18
abundance: .
j_gene: TRBJ1-4
CDR3nt: TGTGCCAGCTCACCGAATCGACAGGGGAAGTCAACTAATGAAAAACTGTTTTTT
CDR3aa: CASSPNRQGKSTNEKLFF

d_gene: .
v_gene: TRBV28
abundance: .
j_gene: TRBJ2-7
CDR3nt: TGTGCCAGCAGTCCAAACATCCGGCAGTACTTC
CDR3aa: CASSPNIRQYF

d_gene: .
v_gene: TRBV9
abundance: once
j_gene: TRBJ2-1
CDR3nt: TGTGCCAGCAGCTCTATATCGAGCTCCTACAATGAGCAGTTCTTC
CDR3aa: CASSSISSSYNEQFF